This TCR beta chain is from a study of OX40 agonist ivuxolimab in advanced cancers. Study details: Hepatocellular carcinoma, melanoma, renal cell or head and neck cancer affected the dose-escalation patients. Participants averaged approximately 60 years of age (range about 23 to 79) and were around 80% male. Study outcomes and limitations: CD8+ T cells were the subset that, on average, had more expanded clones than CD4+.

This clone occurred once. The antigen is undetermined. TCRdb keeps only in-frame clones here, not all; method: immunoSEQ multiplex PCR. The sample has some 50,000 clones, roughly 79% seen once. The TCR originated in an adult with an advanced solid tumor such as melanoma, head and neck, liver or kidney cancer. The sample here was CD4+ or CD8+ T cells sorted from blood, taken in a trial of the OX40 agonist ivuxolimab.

The CDR3 coding sequence is TGTGCCAGCAGCCCGACCTGGGAAGCTTTCTTT. This gives the protein CASSPTWEAFF. The rearrangement uses TRBV7-9 and TRBJ1-1; no clear D gene. CDR1 SEHNR and CDR2 FQNEAQ come from the germline V gene (reference sequence). Trimming left V 5 bases short and J 8 bases short, with 9 bases between. This CDR3 is built from 11 residues.